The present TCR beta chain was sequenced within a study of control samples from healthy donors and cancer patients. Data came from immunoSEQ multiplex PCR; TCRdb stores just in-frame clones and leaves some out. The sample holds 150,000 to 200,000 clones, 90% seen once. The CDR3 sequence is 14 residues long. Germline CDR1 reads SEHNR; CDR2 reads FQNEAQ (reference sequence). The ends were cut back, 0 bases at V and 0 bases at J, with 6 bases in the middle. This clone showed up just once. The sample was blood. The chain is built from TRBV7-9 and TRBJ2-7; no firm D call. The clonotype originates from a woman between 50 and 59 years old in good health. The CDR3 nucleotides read TGTGCCAGCAGCTTAGCTCGGAGCTCCTACGAGCAGTACTTC. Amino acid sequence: CASSLARSSYEQYF.